This T cell receptor (beta chain) was observed in a study of T-cell reconstitution after alpha-beta-depleted transplantation in children. Broader study findings: Several hundred graft clones that had expanded were reportedly the source of alpha-beta T cells about two months after transplant.

This clonotype showed up many times. The target antigen is unknown. The library targeted TCRbeta and was prepared with unique molecular identifiers. TCRdb redid the calling of the PCR reads with MiXCR, one entry per CDR3 protein. This sample carries around 440,000 distinct CDR3 sequences, roughly 10% of them seen once, and the ten largest clones take around 2%. The CDR3 contains 15 residues. V was shortened by 3 bases and J by 5 bases, with 13 bases between the two germline ends. The rearrangement uses TRBV12-3 or TRBV12-4 and TRBJ2-2; a weak D match, TRBD1 (6 bases). The source of this sequence is a child younger than 10 with inherited bone marrow failure, due to receive a stem cell transplant. The sequencing used PBMCs, collected before TCRalphabeta/CD19-depleted stem cell transplant. CDR3 in DNA: TGTGCCAGCAGTTTGGGGCAGGGGAGTACCGGGGAGCTGTTTTTT. Translation gives CASSLGQGSTGELFF.